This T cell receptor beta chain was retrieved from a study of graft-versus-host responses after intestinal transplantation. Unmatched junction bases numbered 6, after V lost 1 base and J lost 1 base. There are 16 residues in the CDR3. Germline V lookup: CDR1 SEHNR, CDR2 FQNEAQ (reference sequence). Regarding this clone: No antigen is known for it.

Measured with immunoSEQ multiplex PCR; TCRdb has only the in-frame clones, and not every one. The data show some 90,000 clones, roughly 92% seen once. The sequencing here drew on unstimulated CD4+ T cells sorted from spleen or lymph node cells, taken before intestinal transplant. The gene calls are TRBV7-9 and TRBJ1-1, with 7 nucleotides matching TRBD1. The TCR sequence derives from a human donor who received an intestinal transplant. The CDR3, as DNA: TGTGCCAGCAGCTTAGGACAGGGAAGGGGGAACACTGAAGCTTTCTTT. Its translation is CASSLGQGRGNTEAFF.